This T cell receptor (beta chain) stems from a study of cytomegalovirus exposure and HLA in healthy donors. In the PCR, 60 Vbeta and 13 Jbeta primers were used. The assay was immunoSEQ multiplex PCR, and TCRdb's table has in-frame clones only and misses some. The table has 170,000 or so clones, around four fifths seen once. This clone was detected once. An end of the junction differs from the germline gene, which may be a read error. CDR3 size: 16 residues. Germline CDR1 and CDR2: SSHAT and FNYEAQ (reference sequence). The sequence came from a man in his forties or fifties in good health and CMV-seronegative. The J gene is TRBJ2-3, the V gene TRBV7-7; 12 bases agree with TRBD2. Sequencing was done on a sample of PBMCs. The CDR3 DNA sequence: TGTGCTAGCAGCGTAAGACTAGCGGGAGTAGAAGATACGCAGTATTTT. Its protein product is CASSVRLAGVEDTQYF.